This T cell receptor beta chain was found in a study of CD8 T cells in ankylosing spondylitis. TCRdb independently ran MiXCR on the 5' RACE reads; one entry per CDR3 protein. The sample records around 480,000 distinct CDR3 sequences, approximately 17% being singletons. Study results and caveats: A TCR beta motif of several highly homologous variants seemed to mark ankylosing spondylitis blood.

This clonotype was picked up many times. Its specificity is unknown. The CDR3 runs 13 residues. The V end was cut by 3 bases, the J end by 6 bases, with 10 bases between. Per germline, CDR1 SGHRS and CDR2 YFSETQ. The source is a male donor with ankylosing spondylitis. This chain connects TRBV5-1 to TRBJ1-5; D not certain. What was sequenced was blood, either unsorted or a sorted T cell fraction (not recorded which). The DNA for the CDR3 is TGCGCCAGCAGCTCTTTTCCGGGTCAGCCCCAGCATTTT. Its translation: CASSSFPGQPQHF.